The rows below give T cell receptor beta chains drawn from one sample of a study of vaccination and CD4 T cells after COVID-19. MiXCR was run by TCRdb on the PCR reads, yielding one entry per CDR3 protein. The sample has some 5,000 distinct CDR3 sequences, roughly 46% seen once. Which antigens these TCRs recognize remains unknown. Source material: CD4+ T cells from blood, cultured in vitro. Source of these receptors: a human donor who had recovered from COVID-19. The CDR3 runs from the conserved cysteine through the conserved F or W. A D gene is named only where the DNA matches it firmly. The listing skips clone size in some rows; elsewhere it reads once, few, many or a size class.

V gene	D gene	clone size	J gene	CDR3 DNA	CDR3 protein
TRBV10-3	TRBD2	NA	TRBJ2-3	TGTGCCATCAGGACTAGCGGAGAAACGCAGTATTTT	CAIRTSGETQYF
TRBV20-1	TRBD1	NA	TRBJ1-5	TGCAGTGCGATTAGGCAGGGGGCGAGGAATCAGCCCCAGCATTTT	CSAIRQGARNQPQHF
TRBV19	TRBD1	NA	TRBJ2-7	TGTGCCAGTAGTATACCCGGGACAGGGTACGCTGAGCAGTACTTC	CASSIPGTGYAEQYF
TRBV20-1	TRBD2	few	TRBJ2-1	TGCAGTGCTAGTGATTCTAGCGGGAGATACTTCAATGAGCAGTTCTTC	CSASDSSGRYFNEQFF
TRBV9	NA	NA	TRBJ2-7	TGTGCCAGCAGCCCAGCAGGGGTTCCCTACGAGCAGTACTTC	CASSPAGVPYEQYF
TRBV7-2	TRBD1	few	TRBJ2-7	TGTGCCAGCAGCTGGACGACAGGGGGCTACGAGCAGTACTTC	CASSWTTGGYEQYF
TRBV15	NA	few	TRBJ1-6	TGTGCAAGGGGAGGGGTTTCACCCCTCCACTTT	CARGGVSPLHF
TRBV6-1	TRBD2	few	TRBJ2-3	TGTGCCAGCGAGCCACCGGGCGGGAGGGGCACAGATACGCAGTATTTT	CASEPPGGRGTDTQYF
TRBV18	NA	few	TRBJ2-2	TGTGCCAGCTCACCGGGCGTAGGATCGAACACCGGGGAGCTGTTTTTT	CASSPGVGSNTGELFF
TRBV6-2/TRBV6-3	NA	NA	TRBJ2-1	TGTGCCAGCCGGAGGGGAGTGGGCTACAATGAGCAGTTCTTC	CASRRGVGYNEQFF
TRBV6-1	NA	NA	TRBJ1-2	TGTGCCAGCAGCAAAGGGGAGTGGTATGGCTACACCTTC	CASSKGEWYGYTF
TRBV20-1	TRBD2	NA	TRBJ2-3	TGCAGTGCAATAGCGGGGGGGGATCAGGAAGATACGCAGTATTTT	CSAIAGGDQEDTQYF
TRBV7-2	NA	NA	TRBJ2-5	TGTGCCAGCAGTTACGGACAGCCTCAAGAGACCCAGTACTTC	CASSYGQPQETQYF
TRBV6-1	TRBD1	large	TRBJ2-2	TGTGCCAGCAGAGCGGGACAGGGGTCTCCCGGGGAGCTGTTTTTT	CASRAGQGSPGELFF